The rows below give T cell receptor beta chains drawn from one sample of a study of T cell clonotyping in hematopoietic cell transplantation. Profiled with immunoSEQ multiplex PCR; TCRdb holds only in-frame clones, not every one. The sample includes some 45,000 clones, roughly 80% seen only once; the top ten take roughly 5.7%. The specimen comprised peripheral blood mononuclear cells, sampled before stem cell transplant. Every receptor here comes from a man aged 55 to 70 with myelodysplastic syndrome. Some clones in this sample may be carry-over from other donors' samples. The conserved cysteine and the conserved F or W are not part of the CDR3 here. Clone size is not always given. Where it is, it says once, few, many or a class for expanded clones.

J,size,V,CDR3
TRBJ1-3,.,TRBV25-1,ASRPHDSGNTIY
TRBJ2-1,.,TRBV29-1,SVLALTRGRSDEQF
TRBJ1-4,.,TRBV30,AGRHNGGEKLF
TRBJ1-4,.,TRBV30,AWSVRGGFGEKLF
TRBJ1-1,.,TRBV9,ASSVAGGPTEAF
TRBJ1-3,.,TRBV7-8,ASSYGNTIY
TRBJ1-2,.,TRBV19,ASMGTGYSSPGYT
TRBJ1-4,.,TRBV4-3,ASSQEPAGAQEKLF
TRBJ1-1,once,TRBV19,ASSTTGNTEAF
TRBJ2-1,.,TRBV7-9,ASSPAVGGDSYNEQF
TRBJ1-1,.,TRBV28,ASSSPGYMNTEAF
TRBJ2-2,.,TRBV5-1,ASSSTGLGAGLITGELF
TRBJ1-4,.,TRBV9,ASSVAWGGPNEKLF
TRBJ2-7,.,TRBV5-6,ASSLGPPTYEQY
TRBJ2-7,.,TRBV11-3,ASSLGTGSYEQY
TRBJ1-2,.,TRBV7-9,ASSSDRGIYGYT
TRBJ2-7,.,TRBV9,ASSVMGAVPGEQY
TRBJ2-7,.,TRBV7-2,ASSPGRSWNEQY
TRBJ1-5,.,TRBV7-2,ASSLRPGTGNSNQPQH
TRBJ2-1,.,TRBV7-2,ASRVDRGARNEQF
TRBJ1-5,once,TRBV19,ASRDRGREPQH
TRBJ1-1,.,TRBV7-2,ASSLLPGVGTEAF
TRBJ1-2,.,TRBV27,ASSSGTGGRNGYT
TRBJ2-1,.,TRBV4-3,ASSQETKGRDEQF
TRBJ1-2,.,TRBV6-5,ASSGSYGYT
TRBJ1-5,.,TRBV19,ASSVLNSNQPQH
TRBJ2-7,.,TRBV6-1,ASTTKTSGSYEQY
TRBJ1-3,.,TRBV30,AWSKGRGGGGNTIY
TRBJ2-3,once,TRBV7-2,ASSFRLAGGTDTQY
TRBJ1-4,.,TRBV9,ASSVGRGGEKLF
TRBJ1-5,.,TRBV6-6,ASSRASNQPQH
TRBJ2-2,.,TRBV27,ASNFGRSNTGELF
TRBJ2-5,medium-sized,TRBV7-2,ASSPSYREQETQY
TRBJ1-3,.,TRBV14,ASIPLKGLPGFSGNTIY
TRBJ2-2,.,TRBV7-2,ASSSQQGAPGELF
TRBJ1-1,.,TRBV28,ASRLNTEAF
TRBJ1-2,.,TRBV5-1,ASSLGLNYGYT
TRBJ1-1,.,TRBV11-1,ASSPGQGRLLAEAF
TRBJ1-6,.,TRBV2,ASNPDRVYNSPLH
TRBJ2-2,.,TRBV7-8,ASSSRRLADTGELF
TRBJ1-5,.,TRBV7-9,ASSPPGQGNQPQH
TRBJ2-3,.,TRBV5-8,ASSLAGSGLRTDTQY
TRBJ2-7,.,TRBV7-9,ASSSRDRVHEQY
TRBJ2-7,few,TRBV6-1,ASSEVWQTYEQY
TRBJ2-2,few,TRBV5-6,ASSRTSGGISNTGELF
TRBJ2-2,.,TRBV30,AWSLGAGELF
TRBJ1-1,.,TRBV7-6,ASSLEGTMNTEAF
TRBJ1-5,.,TRBV6-5,ASSTGGQDQPQH
TRBJ1-1,once,TRBV20-1,SSGVGKAF
TRBJ2-2,.,TRBV10-3,AINREGTGELF
TRBJ1-1,.,TRBV11-2,ASSFHRNMNTEAF
TRBJ1-5,.,TRBV28,ASSLYGFYSNQPQH
TRBJ2-3,.,TRBV7-8,ASSLGGGMADTQY
TRBJ2-5,.,TRBV6-6,ASRPDSLETQY
TRBJ2-2,.,TRBV21-1,ASSKAWGQKGVGELF
TRBJ1-6,.,TRBV5-6,ASSWRGNNSPLH
TRBJ2-1,.,TRBV11-2,ASSRLPRDRGFNEQF
TRBJ2-2,.,TRBV9,ASSGQGTGELF
TRBJ2-5,.,TRBV29-1,SAQDYPQETQY
TRBJ1-2,.,TRBV13,ASSGRQGSYGYT